This T cell receptor (beta chain) was found in a study of beta chain features in type 1 diabetes. The sequenced template was cDNA made from the entire isolated RNA. Only in-frame clones appear in the TCRdb table, and some are missing; sequencing was by immunoSEQ multiplex PCR. This sample has 240,000 or so clones, with roughly 30% found just once. V was clipped by 7 bases and J by 9 bases, with 23 bases between them. Germline CDR1 and CDR2: SGHTA and FQGNSA. There are 15 residues in the CDR3. General observations from the study: In cDNA sequencing, cells with high TCR expression could be over-represented.

This clone appeared a few times. Its specificity is not known. The clonotype originates from a man aged 25 to 45 in good health. Sequenced input: central memory CD4+ T cells from blood. The gene calls are TRBV7-2 and TRBJ2-3, with D tentatively TRBD2 (8 bases). CDR3 sequence: CASTPGGDRRGTQYF. The DNA for the CDR3 is TGTGCCAGCACCCCCGGGGGGGACAGACGGGGAACGCAGTATTTT.